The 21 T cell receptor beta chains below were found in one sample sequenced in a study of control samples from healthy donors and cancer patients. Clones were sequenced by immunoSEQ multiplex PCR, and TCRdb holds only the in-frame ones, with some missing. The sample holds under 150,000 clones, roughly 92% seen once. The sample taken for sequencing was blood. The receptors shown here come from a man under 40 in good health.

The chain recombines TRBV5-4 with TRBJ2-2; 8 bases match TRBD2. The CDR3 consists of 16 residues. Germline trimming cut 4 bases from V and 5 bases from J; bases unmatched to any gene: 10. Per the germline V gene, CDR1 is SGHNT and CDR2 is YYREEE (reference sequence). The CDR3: CASSVAPGLETGELFF. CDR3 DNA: TGTGCCAGCAGCGTAGCACCGGGACTAGAGACCGGGGAGCTGTTTTTT.

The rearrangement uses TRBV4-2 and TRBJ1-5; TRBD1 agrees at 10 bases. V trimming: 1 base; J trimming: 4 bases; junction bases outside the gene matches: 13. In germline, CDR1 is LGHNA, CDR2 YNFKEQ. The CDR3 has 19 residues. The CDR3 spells CASSQGGWDRGSLNQPQHF. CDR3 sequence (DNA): TGTGCCAGCAGCCAAGGAGGTTGGGACAGGGGTTCTTTGAATCAGCCCCAGCATTTT.

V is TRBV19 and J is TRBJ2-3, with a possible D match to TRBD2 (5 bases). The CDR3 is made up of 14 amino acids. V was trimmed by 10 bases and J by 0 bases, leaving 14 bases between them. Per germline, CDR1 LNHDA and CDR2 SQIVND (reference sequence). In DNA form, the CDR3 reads TGTGCCACGGGAACCGGAGCAAGCACAGATACGCAGTATTTT. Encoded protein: CATGTGASTDTQYF.

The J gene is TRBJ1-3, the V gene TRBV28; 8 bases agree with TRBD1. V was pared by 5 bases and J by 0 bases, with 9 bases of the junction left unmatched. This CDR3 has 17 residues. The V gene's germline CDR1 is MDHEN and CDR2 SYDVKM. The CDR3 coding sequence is TGTGCCAGCAGTGCAGCCTGGGACAGGAGCTCTGGAAACACCATATATTTT. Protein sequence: CASSAAWDRSSGNTIYF. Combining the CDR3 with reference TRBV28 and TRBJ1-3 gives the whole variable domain DVKVTQSSRYLVKRTGEKVFLECVQDMDHENMFWYRQDPGLGLRLIYFSYDVKMKEKGDIPEGYSVSREKKERFSLILESASTNQTSMYLCASSAAWDRSSGNTIYFGEGSWLTVV.

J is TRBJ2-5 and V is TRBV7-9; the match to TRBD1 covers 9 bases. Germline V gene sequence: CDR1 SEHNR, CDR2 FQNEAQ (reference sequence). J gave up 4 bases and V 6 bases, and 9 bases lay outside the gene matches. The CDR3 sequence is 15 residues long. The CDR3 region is CASSRPGQGAETQYF. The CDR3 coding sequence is TGTGCCAGCAGTCGGCCGGGACAGGGAGCAGAGACCCAGTACTTC.

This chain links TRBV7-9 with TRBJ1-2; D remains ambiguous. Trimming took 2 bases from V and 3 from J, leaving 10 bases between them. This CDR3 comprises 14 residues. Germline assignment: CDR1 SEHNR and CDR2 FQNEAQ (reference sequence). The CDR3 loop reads CASSLTPTDYGYTF. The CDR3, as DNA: TGTGCCAGCAGCTTAACCCCTACTGACTATGGCTACACCTTC. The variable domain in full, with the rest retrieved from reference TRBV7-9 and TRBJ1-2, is DTGVSQNPRHKITKRGQNVTFRCDPISEHNRLYWYRQTLGQGPEFLTYFQNEAQLEKSRLLSDRFSAERPKGSFSTLEIQRTEQGDSAMYLCASSLTPTDYGYTFGSGTRLTVV.

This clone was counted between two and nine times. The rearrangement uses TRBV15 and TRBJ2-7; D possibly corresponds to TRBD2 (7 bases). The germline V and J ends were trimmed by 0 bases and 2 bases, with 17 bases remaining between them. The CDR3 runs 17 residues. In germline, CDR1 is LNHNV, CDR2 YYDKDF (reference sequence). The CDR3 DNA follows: TGTGCCACCAGCAGAGATGATCGGGGCGGGGGCCCCTACGAGCAGTACTTC. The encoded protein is CATSRDDRGGGPYEQYF.

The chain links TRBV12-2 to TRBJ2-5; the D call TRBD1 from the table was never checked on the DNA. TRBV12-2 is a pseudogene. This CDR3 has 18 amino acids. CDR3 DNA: TGTGCAAGTCGCTTAGCGGGACAGGGGGGTTTTCACCAAGAGACCCAGTACTTC. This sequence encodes CASRLAGQGGFHQETQYF.

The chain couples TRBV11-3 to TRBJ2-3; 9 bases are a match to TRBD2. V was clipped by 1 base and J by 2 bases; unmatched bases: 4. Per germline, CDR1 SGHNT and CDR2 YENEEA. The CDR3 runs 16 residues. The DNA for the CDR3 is TGTGCCAGCAGCTTAGGAGCGGGAGGAGCCACAGATACGCAGTATTTT. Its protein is CASSLGAGGATDTQYF.

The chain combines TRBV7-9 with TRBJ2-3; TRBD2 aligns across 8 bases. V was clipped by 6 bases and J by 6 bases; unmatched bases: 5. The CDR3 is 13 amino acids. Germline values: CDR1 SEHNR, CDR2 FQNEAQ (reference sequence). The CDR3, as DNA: TGTGCCAGCAGGAAAGCGGGAGCCGATACGCAGTATTTT. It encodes CASRKAGADTQYF.

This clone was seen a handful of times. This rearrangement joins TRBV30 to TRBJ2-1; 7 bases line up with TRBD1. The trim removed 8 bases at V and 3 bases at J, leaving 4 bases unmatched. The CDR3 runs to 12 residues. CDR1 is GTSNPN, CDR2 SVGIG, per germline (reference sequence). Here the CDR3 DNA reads TGTGCCGGTGGACAGGACTACAATGAGCAGTTCTTC. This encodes CAGGQDYNEQFF.

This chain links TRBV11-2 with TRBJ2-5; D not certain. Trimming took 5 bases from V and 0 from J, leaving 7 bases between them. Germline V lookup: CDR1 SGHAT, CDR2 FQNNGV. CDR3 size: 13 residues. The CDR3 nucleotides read TGTGCCAGCAGCCTCACCCACCAAGAGACCCAGTACTTC. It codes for CASSLTHQETQYF.

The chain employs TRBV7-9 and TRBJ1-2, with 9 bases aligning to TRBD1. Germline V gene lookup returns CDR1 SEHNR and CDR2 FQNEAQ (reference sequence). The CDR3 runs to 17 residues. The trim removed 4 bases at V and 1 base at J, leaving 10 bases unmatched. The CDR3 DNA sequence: TGTGCCAGCAGCTCGCTGTGGGACAGGGAGCGTAACTATGGCTACACCTTC. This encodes CASSSLWDRERNYGYTF.

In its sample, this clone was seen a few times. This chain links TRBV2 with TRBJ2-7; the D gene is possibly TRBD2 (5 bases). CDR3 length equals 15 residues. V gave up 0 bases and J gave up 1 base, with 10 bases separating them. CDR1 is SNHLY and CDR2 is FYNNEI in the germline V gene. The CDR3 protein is CASSEAGGKSYEQYF. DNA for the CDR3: TGTGCCAGCAGTGAAGCCGGAGGTAAATCCTACGAGCAGTACTTC. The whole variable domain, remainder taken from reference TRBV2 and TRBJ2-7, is EPEVTQTPSHQVTQMGQEVILRCVPISNHLYFYWYRQILGQKVEFLVSFYNNEISEKSEIFDDQFSVERPDGSNFTLKIRSTKLEDSAMYFCASSEAGGKSYEQYFGPGTRLTVT.

The chain's CDR3 is CASRSPGTGSYEQYF. As DNA, the CDR3 is TGTGCCAGCAGGAGTCCCGGGACAGGGTCCTACGAGCAGTACTTC. This chain connects TRBV6-5 to TRBJ2-7; TRBD1 matches at 9 bases. Germline V CDR1 and CDR2: MNHEY, SVGAGI. V gave up 6 bases and J gave up 1 base; unmatched junction bases: 7. The CDR3 is made up of 15 amino acids.

CDR3 loop: CASSPYRADSGNTIYF. The CDR3 DNA reads as TGTGCCAGCTCACCCTACCGCGCGGACTCTGGAAACACCATATATTTT. V gene TRBV18 combines with J gene TRBJ1-3; D gene ambiguous. The ends were cut back, 3 bases at V and 0 bases at J, with 12 bases in the middle. CDR3 length equals 16 residues. Per the germline V gene, CDR1 is KGHSH and CDR2 is LQKENI.

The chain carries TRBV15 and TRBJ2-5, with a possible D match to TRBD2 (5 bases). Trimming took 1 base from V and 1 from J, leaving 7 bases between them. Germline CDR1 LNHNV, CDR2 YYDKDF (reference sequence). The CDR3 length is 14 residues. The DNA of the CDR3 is TGTGCCACCAGCAGAGTAGCGTTCCAAGAGACCCAGTACTTC. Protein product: CATSRVAFQETQYF.

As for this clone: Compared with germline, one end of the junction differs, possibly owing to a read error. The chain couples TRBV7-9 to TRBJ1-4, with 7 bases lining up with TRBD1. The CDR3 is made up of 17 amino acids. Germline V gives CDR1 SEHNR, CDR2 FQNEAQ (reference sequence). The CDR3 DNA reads TGTGCCAGCAGATTAGACAGGGCCCAAGATGGTAATGAAAAACTGTTTTTT. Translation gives CASRLDRAQDGNEKLFF.

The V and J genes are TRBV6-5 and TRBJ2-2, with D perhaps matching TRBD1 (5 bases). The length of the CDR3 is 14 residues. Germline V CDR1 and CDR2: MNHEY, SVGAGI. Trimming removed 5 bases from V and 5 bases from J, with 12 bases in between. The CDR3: CASSLDRGTGELFF. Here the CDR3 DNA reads TGTGCCAGCAGTCTCGACAGAGGTACCGGGGAGCTGTTTTTT.

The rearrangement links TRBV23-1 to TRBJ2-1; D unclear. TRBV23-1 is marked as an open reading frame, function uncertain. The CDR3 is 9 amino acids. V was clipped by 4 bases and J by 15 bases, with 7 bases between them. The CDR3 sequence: CASSPRWFF. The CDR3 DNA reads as TGCGCCAGCAGTCCTCGGTGGTTCTTC.

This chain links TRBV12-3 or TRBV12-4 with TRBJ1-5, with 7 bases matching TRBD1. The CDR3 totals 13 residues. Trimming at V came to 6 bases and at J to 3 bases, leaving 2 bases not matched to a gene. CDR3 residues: CASRGTANQPQHF. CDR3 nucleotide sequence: TGTGCCAGCAGGGGGACAGCCAATCAGCCCCAGCATTTT.